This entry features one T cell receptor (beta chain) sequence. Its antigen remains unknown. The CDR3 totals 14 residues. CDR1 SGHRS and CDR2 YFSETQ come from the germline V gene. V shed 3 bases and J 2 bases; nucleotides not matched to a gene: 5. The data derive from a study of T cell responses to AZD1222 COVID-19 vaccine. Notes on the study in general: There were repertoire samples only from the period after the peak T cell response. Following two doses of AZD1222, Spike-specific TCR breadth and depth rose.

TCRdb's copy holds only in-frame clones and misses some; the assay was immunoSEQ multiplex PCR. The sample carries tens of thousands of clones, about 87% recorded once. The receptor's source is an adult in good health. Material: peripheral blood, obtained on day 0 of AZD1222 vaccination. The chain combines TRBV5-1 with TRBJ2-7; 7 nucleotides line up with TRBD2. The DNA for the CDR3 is TGCGCCAGCAGCTATTTTGGGGGGGCCTACGAGCAGTACTTC. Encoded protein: CASSYFGGAYEQYF.